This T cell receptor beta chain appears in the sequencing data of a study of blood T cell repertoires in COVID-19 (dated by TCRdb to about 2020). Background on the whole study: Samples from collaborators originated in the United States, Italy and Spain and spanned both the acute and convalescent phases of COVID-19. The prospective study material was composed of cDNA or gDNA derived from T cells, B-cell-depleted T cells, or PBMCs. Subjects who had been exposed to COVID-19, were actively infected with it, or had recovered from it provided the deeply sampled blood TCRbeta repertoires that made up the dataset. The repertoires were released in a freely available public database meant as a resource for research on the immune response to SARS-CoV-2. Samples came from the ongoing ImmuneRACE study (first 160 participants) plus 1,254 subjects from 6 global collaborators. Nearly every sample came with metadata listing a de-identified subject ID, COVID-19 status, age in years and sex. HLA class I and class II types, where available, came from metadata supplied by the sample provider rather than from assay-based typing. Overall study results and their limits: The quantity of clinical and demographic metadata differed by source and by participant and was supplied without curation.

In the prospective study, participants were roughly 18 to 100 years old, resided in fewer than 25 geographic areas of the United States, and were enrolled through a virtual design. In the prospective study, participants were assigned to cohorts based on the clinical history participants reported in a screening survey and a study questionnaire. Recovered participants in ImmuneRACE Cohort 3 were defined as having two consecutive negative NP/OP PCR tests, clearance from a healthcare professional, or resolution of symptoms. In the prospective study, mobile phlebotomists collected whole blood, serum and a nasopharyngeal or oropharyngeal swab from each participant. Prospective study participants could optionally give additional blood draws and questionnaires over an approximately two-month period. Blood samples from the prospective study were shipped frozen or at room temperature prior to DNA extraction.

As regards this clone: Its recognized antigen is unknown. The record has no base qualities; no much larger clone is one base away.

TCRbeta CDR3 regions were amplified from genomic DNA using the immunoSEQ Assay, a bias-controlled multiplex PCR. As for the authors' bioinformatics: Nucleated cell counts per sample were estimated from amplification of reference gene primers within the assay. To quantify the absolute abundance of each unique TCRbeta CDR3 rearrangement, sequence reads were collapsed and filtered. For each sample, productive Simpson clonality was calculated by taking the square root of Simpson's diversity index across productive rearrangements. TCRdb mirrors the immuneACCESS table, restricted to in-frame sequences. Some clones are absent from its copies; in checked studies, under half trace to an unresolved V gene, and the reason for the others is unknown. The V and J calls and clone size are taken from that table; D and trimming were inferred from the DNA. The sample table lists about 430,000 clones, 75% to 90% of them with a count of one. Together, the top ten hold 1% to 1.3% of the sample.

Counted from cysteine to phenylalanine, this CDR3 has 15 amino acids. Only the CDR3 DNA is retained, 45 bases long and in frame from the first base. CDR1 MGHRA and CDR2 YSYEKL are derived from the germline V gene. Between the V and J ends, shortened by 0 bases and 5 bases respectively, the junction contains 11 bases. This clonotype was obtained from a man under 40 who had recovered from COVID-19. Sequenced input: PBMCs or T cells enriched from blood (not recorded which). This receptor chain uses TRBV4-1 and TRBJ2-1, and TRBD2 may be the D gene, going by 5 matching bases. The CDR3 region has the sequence CASSQDILGNNEQFF. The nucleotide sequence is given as TGCGCCAGCAGCCAAGACATACTAGGAAACAATGAGCAGTTCTTC.